This T cell receptor (beta chain) was recovered during a study of CD8+CD57+ T cells in acquired aplastic anemia. Across the whole study: DNA recovered from sorted CD4+ and CD8+ cells had a mean of around 3.3 ug.

Genomic DNA served as template for TCR beta VDJ and CDR3 profiling. TCRdb fed the reads into MiXCR, producing one record per CDR3 protein. Found here are about 220,000 distinct CDR3 sequences, 34% of them singletons; the top ten hold 0.9% to 1.2%. Sequenced sample: sorted CD4+, CD8+, or CD8+CD57+ T cells (not recorded which) from PBMCs. The clonotype originates from a human donor in good health, serving as a control.

The CDR3 DNA reads TGCGCCAGCAGCTGGGAGATGACAGGGCAAGAGACCCAGTACTTC. Translation gives CASSWEMTGQETQYF. The chain employs TRBV5-1 and TRBJ2-5, with 7 bases aligning to TRBD1. The CDR3 is made up of 15 amino acids. From germline, CDR1 is SGHRS and CDR2 YFSETQ. Unmatched junction bases numbered 7, after V lost 3 bases and J lost 2 bases.